The entry that follows covers one T cell receptor (beta chain) sequence. The data were obtained in a study of blood T cell repertoires in COVID-19. Turning to the study itself: COVID-19 samples collected from the United States, Italy and Spain covered acute and convalescent phases.

The germline V gene has CDR1 SGHRS and CDR2 YFSETQ. Trimming cost V 4 bases and J 7 bases, with 17 bases left between them. The CDR3 is made up of 15 amino acids. Authors' analysis steps: Reference gene primer amplification gave estimated nucleated cell counts. Method: immunoSEQ multiplex PCR; TCRdb's copy keeps in-frame clones and lacks some. V and J calls and clone size are given by that table; D and trimming were obtained from the DNA. The table lists around 260,000 clones, around 89% of them singletons. This receptor was identified in a man aged 25-45 years with acute or convalescent COVID-19. The sequencing input was peripheral blood. The gene calls are TRBV5-1 and TRBJ1-4; D may be TRBD1 (6 bases). The CDR3 nucleotides are TGCGCCAGCAGCCCAGGACAGTCGAAACTTGAAAAACTGTTTTTT. It yields the protein CASSPGQSKLEKLFF.